Listed below are T cell receptor beta chains from one sample, sequenced in a study of blood T cell repertoires in COVID-19. Clones were read by immunoSEQ multiplex PCR, and TCRdb kept only the in-frame ones, dropping some. The table includes some 240,000 clones, almost 90% detected once. Sequenced material: peripheral blood. Source of these receptors: a woman aged 60-75 years with COVID-19, enrolled during active disease. Each CDR3 is given with its conserved first and last residue. D genes are given only for firm matches.

j_gene,d_gene,len,v_gene,CDR3aa,CDR3nt
TRBJ1-2,.,13,TRBV5-1,CASGIGGAYGYTF,TGCGCCAGCGGGATTGGAGGGGCCTATGGCTACACCTTC
TRBJ1-4,TRBD1,15,TRBV19,CASSIRGQGSEKLFF,TGTGCCAGTAGTATTCGGGGACAGGGAAGTGAAAAACTGTTTTTT
TRBJ1-5,.,17,TRBV25-1,CASINTGSPWLNQPQHF,TGTGCCAGCATAAACACAGGGTCTCCCTGGTTAAATCAGCCCCAGCATTTT
TRBJ1-5,.,13,TRBV6-6,CASSYSENQPQHF,TGTGCCAGCAGTTACAGCGAGAATCAGCCCCAGCATTTT
TRBJ2-7,TRBD2,14,TRBV27,CASSQRGVSYEQYF,TGTGCCAGCAGTCAGCGGGGAGTCTCCTACGAGCAGTACTTC
TRBJ1-4,TRBD1,15,TRBV3-1/TRBV3-2,CASSQVTGAGEKLFF,TGTGCCAGCAGCCAAGTAACAGGGGCGGGTGAAAAACTGTTTTTT
TRBJ1-2,TRBD1,13,TRBV12-3/TRBV12-4,CASSPGGNYGYTF,TGTGCCAGCAGTCCAGGGGGTAACTATGGCTACACCTTC
TRBJ1-2,.,14,TRBV2,CASTLRGSDYGYTF,TGTGCCAGCACCCTTAGGGGCAGCGACTATGGCTACACCTTC
TRBJ2-1,TRBD2,16,TRBV2,CASSVFGTSGVNEQFF,TGTGCCAGCAGTGTCTTTGGGACTAGCGGGGTCAATGAGCAGTTCTTC
TRBJ2-3,TRBD2,13,TRBV9,CASSFGGADTQYF,TGTGCCAGCAGCTTCGGGGGGGCAGATACGCAGTATTTT